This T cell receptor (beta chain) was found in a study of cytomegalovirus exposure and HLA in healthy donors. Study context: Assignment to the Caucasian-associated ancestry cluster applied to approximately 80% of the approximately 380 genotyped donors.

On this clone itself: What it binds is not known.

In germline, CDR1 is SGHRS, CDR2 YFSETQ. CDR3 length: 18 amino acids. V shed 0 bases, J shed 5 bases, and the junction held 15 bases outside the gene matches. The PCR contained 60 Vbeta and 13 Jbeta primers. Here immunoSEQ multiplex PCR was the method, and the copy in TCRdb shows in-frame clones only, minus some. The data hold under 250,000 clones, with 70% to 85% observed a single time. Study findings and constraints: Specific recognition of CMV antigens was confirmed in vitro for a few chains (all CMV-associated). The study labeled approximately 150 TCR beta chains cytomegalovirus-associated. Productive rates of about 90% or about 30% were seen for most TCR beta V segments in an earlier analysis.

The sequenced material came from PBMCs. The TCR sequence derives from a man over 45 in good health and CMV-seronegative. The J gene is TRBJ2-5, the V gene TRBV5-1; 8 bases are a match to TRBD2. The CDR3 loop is CASSLDPVAGLSGETQYF. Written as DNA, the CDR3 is TGCGCCAGCAGCTTGGATCCGGTAGCGGGACTATCTGGGGAGACCCAGTACTTC.